This record looks at one T cell receptor (beta chain) sequence and its context. Assay used: immunoSEQ multiplex PCR; TCRdb lists only in-frame clones, some missing. The repertoire consists of 180,000 or so clones, with more than 85% occurring once and the leading ten covering 0.99%. The CDR3 runs to 14 residues. V was clipped by 0 bases and J by 6 bases, with 8 bases between them. Germline CDR1 and CDR2: SGHVS and FQNEAQ. This sample stems from a study of blood T cell repertoires in COVID-19. Overall study: The United States, Italy and Spain were the sources of the acute and convalescent COVID-19 samples. T cells, B-cell-depleted T cells, or PBMCs supplied cDNA or gDNA.

The source of this sequence is a man aged 18 to 30 with acute or convalescent COVID-19. Sequencing was carried out using peripheral blood. The rearrangement uses TRBV7-8 and TRBJ2-2; D unclear. The CDR3 DNA reads TGTGCCAGCAGCTTAGCCTTATTAGCCGGGGAGCTGTTTTTT. Its translation is CASSLALLAGELFF.